Listed below are T cell receptor beta chains from one sample, sequenced in a study of blood T cell repertoires in COVID-19. Method: immunoSEQ multiplex PCR; TCRdb's copy keeps in-frame clones and lacks some. The sample yields 60,000 to 70,000 clones, 88% seen once. Sequencing was carried out using peripheral blood. The receptor source for this set is a woman aged 55-70 years with acute or convalescent COVID-19. CDR3s include the opening cysteine and the closing phenylalanine or tryptophan. The order of the fields is D gene, J gene, clone size, V gene, CDR3 DNA, CDR3 protein. The D gene is left open where the match is weak. The size of a clone is reported for some rows only, either as once, few or many, or as a class for expanded clones.

D: .
J: TRBJ2-3
size: .
V: TRBV19
DNA: TGTGCCAGTAGCGAGGAGGGCACAGATACGCAGTATTTT
CDR3: CASSEEGTDTQYF

D: .
J: TRBJ1-6
size: .
V: TRBV5-6
DNA: TGTGCCAGCAGCTTGGCCTCAGGCGCACTCGTCCCCCTCCACTTT
CDR3: CASSLASGALVPLHF

D: .
J: TRBJ2-2
size: .
V: TRBV6-1
DNA: TGTGCCAGCAGTGAAGTCCGGGTCACCGGGGAGCTGTTTTTT
CDR3: CASSEVRVTGELFF

D: .
J: TRBJ1-2
size: .
V: TRBV6-6
DNA: TGTGCCAGCAGCAAAATGGGCCGGAATGGCTACACCTTC
CDR3: CASSKMGRNGYTF

D: TRBD1
J: TRBJ1-2
size: once
V: TRBV6-6
DNA: TGTGCCAGCAGTTACCCCGGACAGGGGCTCTATGGCTACACCTTC
CDR3: CASSYPGQGLYGYTF

D: .
J: TRBJ1-4
size: .
V: TRBV19
DNA: TGTGCCAGTAGTATAGGCCCGCAGGGGCCCTATAATGAAAAACTGTTTTTT
CDR3: CASSIGPQGPYNEKLFF

D: .
J: TRBJ1-1
size: .
V: TRBV6-5
DNA: TGTGCCAGCAGCAGGACTCTGGCCGAGAACACTGAAGCTTTCTTT
CDR3: CASSRTLAENTEAFF

D: .
J: TRBJ1-1
size: .
V: TRBV13
DNA: TGTGCCAGCAGCCAAAGGACAGTTATGAACACTGAAGCTTTCTTT
CDR3: CASSQRTVMNTEAFF

D: TRBD1
J: TRBJ1-6
size: .
V: TRBV2
DNA: TGTGCCAGCAGTCAGGGGGCCTATAATTCACCCCTCCACTTT
CDR3: CASSQGAYNSPLHF

D: TRBD1
J: TRBJ1-4
size: .
V: TRBV7-9
DNA: TGTGCCAGCACGGTGGGACAGGGGCCTAATGAAAAACTGTTTTTT
CDR3: CASTVGQGPNEKLFF

D: .
J: TRBJ2-1
size: .
V: TRBV30
DNA: TGTGCCTGGAGTCGTGGCCCCCCTTCCATCAATGAGCAGTTCTTC
CDR3: CAWSRGPPSINEQFF

D: .
J: TRBJ2-6
size: .
V: TRBV7-6
DNA: TGTGCCAGCAGCCTGGGAGCCATGGGTGGGGCCAACGTCCTGACTTTC
CDR3: CASSLGAMGGANVLTF

D: .
J: TRBJ2-1
size: .
V: TRBV4-1
DNA: TGCGCCAGCAGCCAAGGGTGGACTCGGCTGACCGAGCAGTTCTTC
CDR3: CASSQGWTRLTEQFF

D: .
J: TRBJ2-2
size: .
V: TRBV12-3/TRBV12-4
DNA: TGTGCTGCAAGGAGGGTTGGCACCGGGGAGCTGTTTTTT
CDR3: CAARRVGTGELFF

D: TRBD1
J: TRBJ1-6
size: few
V: TRBV6-5
DNA: TGTGCCAGCAGGGGACAGACCTATAATTCACCCCTCCACTTT
CDR3: CASRGQTYNSPLHF

D: TRBD1
J: TRBJ2-2
size: .
V: TRBV11-2
DNA: TGTGCCAGCAGCGTGGACAGGGGGCACACCGGGGAGCTGTTTTTT
CDR3: CASSVDRGHTGELFF

D: .
J: TRBJ1-2
size: .
V: TRBV14
DNA: TGTGCCAGCAGCCAAGTCGCGGGGTATGGCTACACCTTC
CDR3: CASSQVAGYGYTF

D: .
J: TRBJ1-6
size: .
V: TRBV9
DNA: TGTGCCAGCAGCCTATTGACTGGGAATTCACCCCTCCACTTT
CDR3: CASSLLTGNSPLHF

D: TRBD2
J: TRBJ2-5
size: .
V: TRBV2
DNA: TGTGCCAGCAGCGGGACTAGCGGGGTGGCCCAGTACTTC
CDR3: CASSGTSGVAQYF

D: .
J: TRBJ1-2
size: .
V: TRBV6-2/TRBV6-3
DNA: TGTGCCAGCAGCCCTCCCCCCGTGGCCGCTGCTAACTATGGCTACACCTTC
CDR3: CASSPPPVAAANYGYTF

D: TRBD2
J: TRBJ2-5
size: .
V: TRBV7-2
DNA: TGTGCCAGCAGCTCGGTAGCGGGGCAAGAGACCCAGTACTTC
CDR3: CASSSVAGQETQYF

D: TRBD2
J: TRBJ2-3
size: .
V: TRBV4-2
DNA: TGTGCCAGCAGCCAAGGGAGGGCGGGAGGCCCAGATACGCAGTATTTT
CDR3: CASSQGRAGGPDTQYF

D: .
J: TRBJ1-6
size: few
V: TRBV6-6
DNA: TGTGCCAGCGGCCAGGCCAGCCAGCACTATAATTCACCCCTCCACTTT
CDR3: CASGQASQHYNSPLHF

D: TRBD1
J: TRBJ1-2
size: .
V: TRBV19
DNA: TGTGCCAGTAGTATGTACCCCGGGACAGGATTCTATGGCTACACCTTC
CDR3: CASSMYPGTGFYGYTF

D: .
J: TRBJ2-3
size: .
V: TRBV9
DNA: TGTGCCAGCAGCGTTAGGGAGGCGGGGAGCACAGATACGCAGTATTTT
CDR3: CASSVREAGSTDTQYF

D: .
J: TRBJ1-5
size: .
V: TRBV27
DNA: TGTGCCAGCAGTTTATTCAGGGCCCACCAGCCCCAGCATTTT
CDR3: CASSLFRAHQPQHF

D: .
J: TRBJ2-1
size: .
V: TRBV29-1
DNA: TGCAGCGTTGCTCGGACAGAACGCAATGAGCAGTTCTTC
CDR3: CSVARTERNEQFF

D: TRBD1
J: TRBJ1-1
size: .
V: TRBV5-1
DNA: TGCGCCAGCAGCTACTTATACGGGGACAGGGGTGAAGCTTTCTTT
CDR3: CASSYLYGDRGEAFF

D: .
J: TRBJ1-6
size: .
V: TRBV6-5
DNA: TGTGCCAGCCACAGCTCCAACAGCTCACCCCTCCACTTT
CDR3: CASHSSNSSPLHF

D: .
J: TRBJ2-2
size: .
V: TRBV5-5
DNA: TGTGCCAGCAGCTTGGCCCATCAAACCGGGGAGCTGTTTTTT
CDR3: CASSLAHQTGELFF

D: .
J: TRBJ1-1
size: .
V: TRBV30
DNA: TGTGCCTGGAGGACCCGCCTCGTCGGGGCGGGAGAAGCTTTCTTT
CDR3: CAWRTRLVGAGEAFF

D: .
J: TRBJ1-6
size: .
V: TRBV11-2
DNA: TGTGCCAGCAGCTTAGCTTTGGTAGGGGATAATTCACCCCTCCACTTT
CDR3: CASSLALVGDNSPLHF

D: .
J: TRBJ2-3
size: .
V: TRBV4-1
DNA: TGCGCCAGCAGCCAAAGAACGACAGGAACAACAGATACGCAGTATTTT
CDR3: CASSQRTTGTTDTQYF

D: TRBD2
J: TRBJ2-1
size: .
V: TRBV11-2
DNA: TGTGCCAGCAGCTTATTGCGGGGGTACAATGAGCAGTTCTTC
CDR3: CASSLLRGYNEQFF

D: .
J: TRBJ2-2
size: .
V: TRBV21-1
DNA: TGTGCCAGCAGCGCCGCCCGAGCGCGGAACACCGGGGAGCTGTTTTTT
CDR3: CASSAARARNTGELFF

D: .
J: TRBJ2-1
size: .
V: TRBV3-1/TRBV3-2
DNA: TGTGCCAGCAGCCAATTGCGGGAAAATGAGCAGTTCTTC
CDR3: CASSQLRENEQFF

D: .
J: TRBJ2-2
size: .
V: TRBV6-5
DNA: TGTGCCAGCAGCCAGAACCCCGCGGGAACCGGGGAGCTGTTTTTT
CDR3: CASSQNPAGTGELFF

D: TRBD1
J: TRBJ1-2
size: .
V: TRBV3-1/TRBV3-2
DNA: TGTGCCAGCAGCGGACAGGGGGCGAGTGGCTACACCTTC
CDR3: CASSGQGASGYTF

D: TRBD2
J: TRBJ2-1
size: .
V: TRBV2
DNA: TGTGCCAGCAGGATAGCGGGGGGGCTCATCAATGAGCAGTTCTTC
CDR3: CASRIAGGLINEQFF

D: .
J: TRBJ1-2
size: .
V: TRBV11-2
DNA: TGTGCCAGCAGCTCCGGACCAGGGGCGGATAACTATGGCTACACCTTC
CDR3: CASSSGPGADNYGYTF

D: TRBD1
J: TRBJ2-5
size: once
V: TRBV7-6
DNA: TGTGCCAGCAGCTCCGGGACAGGGATGCAGGAGACCCAGTACTTC
CDR3: CASSSGTGMQETQYF

D: .
J: TRBJ1-2
size: .
V: TRBV28
DNA: TGTGCCAGCAGTTACCCTCCCGGGACACCTGGGGGCTACACCTTC
CDR3: CASSYPPGTPGGYTF

D: .
J: TRBJ1-3
size: .
V: TRBV18
DNA: TGTGCCAGCTCACCAAAACCCTCTACAGTCTCTGGAAACACCATATATTTT
CDR3: CASSPKPSTVSGNTIYF

D: .
J: TRBJ2-3
size: .
V: TRBV9
DNA: TGTGCCAGCGGACACAACACAGATACGCAGTATTTT
CDR3: CASGHNTDTQYF